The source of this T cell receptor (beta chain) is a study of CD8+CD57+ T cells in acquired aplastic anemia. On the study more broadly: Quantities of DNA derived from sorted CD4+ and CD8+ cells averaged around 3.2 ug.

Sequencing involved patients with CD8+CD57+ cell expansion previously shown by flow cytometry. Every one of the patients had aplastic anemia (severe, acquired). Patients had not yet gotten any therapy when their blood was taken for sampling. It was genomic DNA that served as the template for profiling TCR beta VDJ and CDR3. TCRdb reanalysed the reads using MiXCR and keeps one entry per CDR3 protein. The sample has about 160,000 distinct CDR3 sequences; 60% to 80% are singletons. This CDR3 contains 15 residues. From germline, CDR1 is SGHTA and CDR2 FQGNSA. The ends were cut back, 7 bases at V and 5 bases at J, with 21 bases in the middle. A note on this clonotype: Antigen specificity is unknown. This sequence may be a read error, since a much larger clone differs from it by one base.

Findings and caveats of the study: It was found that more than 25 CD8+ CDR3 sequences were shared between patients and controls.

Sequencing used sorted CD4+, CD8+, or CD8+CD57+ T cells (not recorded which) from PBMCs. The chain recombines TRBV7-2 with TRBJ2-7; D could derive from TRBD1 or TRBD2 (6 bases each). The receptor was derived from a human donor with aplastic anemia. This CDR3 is CASTTGGGLRNEQYF. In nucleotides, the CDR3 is TGTGCCAGCACCACAGGTGGGGGGCTAAGGAACGAGCAGTACTTC.